These 30 T cell receptor beta chains came from one sample sequenced in a study of T cell responses to AZD1222 COVID-19 vaccine (dated by TCRdb to the early 2020s). Library preparation was by the immunoSEQ multiplex PCR assay. TCRdb took over this immuneACCESS table, retaining in-frame rearrangements with V and J assigned. Such tables are incomplete; in checked studies, under half of the missing clones stem from an unresolved V gene, and the remainder is unexplained. Across this sample there are 100,000 to 120,000 clones, with around 85% seen only once. Less than 5% of the sample rests with the top ten. Reading the label with the study, this specimen's time point is: baseline before first vaccination. Material: peripheral blood, obtained on day 0 of AZD1222 vaccination. These receptors originate from an adult in good health.

Only a few counts were recorded for this clone. The J gene is TRBJ2-5, the V gene TRBV7-9; D gene ambiguous. Germline V gene data show CDR1 as SEHNR and CDR2 as FQNEAQ (reference sequence). The V end lost 5 bases, the J end lost 1 base, and 11 bases lay between the germline ends. The CDR3 has 14 residues. The DNA for the CDR3 is TGTGCCAGCAGCCCCATCGACCGCCAAGAGACCCAGTACTTC. Translation: CASSPIDRQETQYF.

The chain is built from TRBV20-1 and TRBJ1-2; the D is unclear. CDR3 length equals 13 residues. Germline CDR1 and CDR2: DFQATT and SNEGSKA (reference sequence). Trimming removed 3 bases at V and 2 bases at J, with 10 bases between. In DNA, the CDR3 is TGCAGTGCTAGTAATTCGGCGAACTATGGCTACACCTTC. This codes for CSASNSANYGYTF.

The gene calls are TRBV7-2 and TRBJ2-1, with 9 positions matching TRBD1. Germline V CDR1 and CDR2: SGHTA, FQGNSA. V lost 3 bases, J lost 3 bases, and 6 bases stayed unmatched. The CDR3 is made up of 16 amino acids. The CDR3 loop reads CASSFRQGDLYNEQFF. In nucleotides, the CDR3 is TGTGCCAGCAGCTTCAGACAGGGGGACCTCTACAATGAGCAGTTCTTC.

The gene calls are TRBV30 and TRBJ2-7; tentatively, D is TRBD2 (5 bases). Per the germline V gene, CDR1 is GTSNPN and CDR2 is SVGIG (reference sequence). The CDR3 extends over 14 amino acids. V lost 0 bases and J lost 2, with 11 bases in between. The CDR3 protein is CAWSVKRVPYEQYF. The CDR3 DNA follows: TGTGCCTGGAGTGTCAAGAGGGTCCCCTACGAGCAGTACTTC.

The chain carries TRBV6-5 and TRBJ1-2, with no clear D. CDR3 size: 13 residues. Germline CDR1 reads MNHEY; CDR2 reads SVGAGI. V was pared by 7 bases and J by 0 bases, with 9 bases between. CDR3 in DNA: TGTGCCAGCACGGGGTCAGCTAACTATGGCTACACCTTC. Encoded protein: CASTGSANYGYTF.

The chain has TRBV4-3 and TRBJ2-3, with D unclear. Germline V gene sequence: CDR1 LGHNA, CDR2 YSLEER. The CDR3 is made up of 13 amino acids. The V end was cut by 1 base, the J end by 3 bases, with 5 bases between. CDR3 nucleotides: TGCGCCAGCAGCCAAGCGGGTACAGATACGCAGTATTTT. Its translation: CASSQAGTDTQYF.

The rearrangement uses TRBV2 and TRBJ2-1, with D tentatively TRBD1 or TRBD2 (5 bases each). Trimming removed 5 bases from V and 4 bases from J, with 18 bases in between. Germline loops: CDR1 SNHLY, CDR2 FYNNEI. The CDR3 consists of 16 residues. In DNA form, the CDR3 reads TGTGCCAGCAGTAGATTTTCCGGGACGGAGTACAATGAGCAGTTCTTC. This translates into CASSRFSGTEYNEQFF.

The chain uses TRBV4-3 and TRBJ1-1, with D possibly TRBD1 on 5 matching bases. Germline CDR1 and CDR2: LGHNA and YSLEER. Deletions cut 1 base from V and 3 bases from J, with 6 bases between. This CDR3 contains 13 residues. CDR3 nucleotide sequence: TGCGCCAGCAGCCAAGTGACAGACACTGAAGCTTTCTTT. This sequence encodes CASSQVTDTEAFF.

In this sample, this clone turned up once. This chain uses TRBV7-8 with TRBJ1-3, with D maybe TRBD1 (5 bases). Germline lookup yields CDR1 SGHVS and CDR2 FQNEAQ. Trimming stripped 4 bases from V and 1 base from J, with 20 bases between. CDR3 length: 18 residues. The CDR3 nucleotides read TGTGCCAGCAGCTCCTTCCAGACAGCCACCCCATCTGGAAACACCATATATTTT. Translating it yields CASSSFQTATPSGNTIYF.

The chain combines TRBV11-2 with TRBJ1-1, with D tentatively TRBD1 (6 bases). The ends were cut back, 3 bases at V and 2 bases at J, with 10 bases in the middle. The CDR3 is 14 amino acids. Germline V gene sequence: CDR1 SGHAT, CDR2 FQNNGV. DNA of the CDR3: TGTGCCAGCAGCTTCCGGGACATCAACACTGAAGCTTTCTTT. This codes for CASSFRDINTEAFF. Complete variable domain (other parts from reference TRBV11-2 and TRBJ1-1): EAGVAQSPRYKIIEKRQSVAFWCNPISGHATLYWYQQILGQGPKLLIQFQNNGVVDDSQLPKDRFSAERLKGVDSTLKIQPAKLEDSAVYLCASSFRDINTEAFFGQGTRLTVV.

V gene TRBV27 combines with J gene TRBJ1-1; the match to TRBD1 covers 11 bases. V lost 8 bases and J lost 3; bases outside the gene matches: 8. CDR1 and CDR2 (germline): MNHEY, SMNVEV (reference sequence). The CDR3 is 15 amino acids. The CDR3 bases are TGTGCCAGCTTTGGACAGGGGGCGACGGACACTGAAGCTTTCTTT. The encoded protein is CASFGQGATDTEAFF.

This chain links TRBV30 with TRBJ2-3; TRBD2 is a possible D gene (6 bases). CDR1 GTSNPN and CDR2 SVGIG come from the germline V gene (reference sequence). CDR3 length equals 13 residues. Trimming shortened V by 5 bases and J by 0 bases, and 9 bases separated the two germline ends. The CDR3, as DNA: TGTGCCTGGGGGGGGTCTAGCACAGATACGCAGTATTTT. Protein product: CAWGGSSTDTQYF.

V is TRBV27 and J is TRBJ1-5, with TRBD1 identical over 10 bases. This CDR3 region has 17 residues. V lost 3 bases, J lost 1 base, and 6 bases stayed unmatched. Germline-derived CDR1 and CDR2 are MNHEY and SMNVEV (reference sequence). CDR3: CASSLRQGAQSNQPQHF. For the CDR3, the DNA is TGTGCCAGCAGTTTGAGACAGGGGGCTCAGAGCAATCAGCCCCAGCATTTT.

Comments on this clone: Other nucleotide sequences from this sample produce the same CDR3. The chain employs TRBV7-3 and TRBJ1-1; D gene unclear. Between the trimmed V and J ends, which lost 5 bases and 1 base, there was a span of 8 bases. From germline, CDR1 is SGHTA and CDR2 FQGTGA. The CDR3 consists of 13 residues. The CDR3 DNA reads as TGTGCCAGCAGCACGTCACCGAACACTGAAGCTTTCTTT. Translated: CASSTSPNTEAFF.

The rearrangement links TRBV28 to TRBJ2-2; tentatively, D is TRBD1 (5 bases). Looked up from germline, CDR1 is MDHEN and CDR2 is SYDVKM. The length of the CDR3 is 18 residues. Trimming took off 2 bases at V and 4 bases at J, with 20 bases between the two ends. The CDR3 DNA follows: TGTGCCAGCAGTTTAACAGGCGCCCCACTCCGAGGCACCGGGGAGCTGTTTTTT. This gives the protein CASSLTGAPLRGTGELFF.

The sample holds one count of this clone. The rearrangement uses TRBV18 and TRBJ1-2; tentatively, D is TRBD1 (5 bases). Trimming took off 2 bases at V and 4 bases at J, with 23 bases between the two ends. Looked up from germline, CDR1 is KGHSH and CDR2 is LQKENI. This CDR3 region has 18 residues. CDR3 sequence: CASSPNPAVLGDLYGYTF. The CDR3 DNA is TGTGCCAGCTCACCAAATCCAGCCGTCCTAGGGGACCTCTATGGCTACACCTTC.

The chain uses TRBV10-3 and TRBJ2-5; 9 bases match TRBD1. CDR1 and CDR2 from the germline V gene are ENHRY and SYGVKD. Trimming took 5 bases from V and 7 from J; bases not matched to a gene: 8. The CDR3 extends over 14 amino acids. CDR3 loop: CAISPGQGVGTQYF. CDR3 coding DNA: TGTGCCATCAGTCCGGGACAGGGAGTGGGGACCCAGTACTTC.

The gene calls are TRBV6-4 and TRBJ1-5, with D hard to call. The CDR3 totals 13 residues. V was trimmed by 4 bases and J by 4 bases, leaving 8 bases between them. The germline V gene encodes CDR1 MRHNA and CDR2 SNTAGT. CDR3 amino acids: CASSAAVNQPQHF. The CDR3, as DNA: TGTGCCAGCAGTGCGGCGGTTAATCAGCCCCAGCATTTT.

J is TRBJ2-1 and V is TRBV6-5; 10 bases align to TRBD2. The CDR3 loop spans 15 amino acids. The germline gives CDR1 MNHEY, CDR2 SVGAGI. Trimming at V came to 6 bases and at J to 2 bases, leaving 4 bases not matched to a gene. The CDR3 loop reads CASSPGLAAYNEQFF. Written as DNA, the CDR3 is TGTGCCAGCAGCCCAGGACTAGCGGCCTACAATGAGCAGTTCTTC.

This chain connects TRBV4-3 to TRBJ1-4; D may be TRBD1 (5 bases). Germline lookup yields CDR1 LGHNA and CDR2 YSLEER. The CDR3 runs 15 residues. The V and J ends lost 0 bases and 8 bases respectively, with 13 bases between them. In nucleotides, the CDR3 is TGCGCCAGCAGCCAAGATGGCGGCAGGGTGGAAAAACTGTTTTTT. Translating it yields CASSQDGGRVEKLFF.

In this sample, this clone turned up once. The chain carries TRBV7-9 and TRBJ1-2; D not resolved. V gave up 5 bases and J gave up 7 bases, with 14 bases separating them. Germline V CDR1 and CDR2: SEHNR, FQNEAQ (reference sequence). The length of the CDR3 is 13 residues. The CDR3 DNA sequence: TGTGCCAGCAGCCCGAGCCCTCCACCTGGCTACACCTTC. Protein sequence: CASSPSPPPGYTF.

The V call is TRBV5-1, the J call TRBJ2-5, with D hard to call. Deletions cut 3 bases from V and 5 bases from J, with 11 bases between. The CDR3 runs to 13 residues. The germline CDR1 and CDR2 sequences are SGHRS and YFSETQ. The DNA of the CDR3 is TGCGCCAGCAGCTCCCAATCGGAGGAGACCCAGTACTTC. Protein: CASSSQSEETQYF.

The chain has TRBV11-3 and TRBJ1-1; D unclear. The CDR3 has 14 amino acids. Germline V gene lookup returns CDR1 SGHNT and CDR2 YENEEA. With 1 base removed from V and 4 bases from J, the gap between germline ends came to 10 bases. The CDR3: CASSLGRTATEAFF. In DNA form, the CDR3 reads TGTGCCAGCAGCTTAGGACGTACCGCCACTGAAGCTTTCTTT.

V gene TRBV18 combines with J gene TRBJ2-3, with 15 nucleotides matching TRBD2. V was clipped by 4 bases and J by 6 bases; unmatched bases: 2. Germline loops: CDR1 KGHSH, CDR2 LQKENI. CDR3 size: 15 residues. The CDR3 sequence: CASSLGTSGRDTQYF. For the CDR3, the DNA is TGTGCCAGCTCACTCGGGACTAGCGGGAGGGATACGCAGTATTTT.

In its sample, this clone was seen a few times. V usage is TRBV5-5 and J usage is TRBJ1-2; D gene ambiguous. This CDR3 has 15 amino acids. Germline V gene sequence: CDR1 SGHKS, CDR2 YYEKEE (reference sequence). With 4 bases removed from V and 4 bases from J, the gap between germline ends came to 17 bases. The CDR3 region is CASSPIFSMRYGYTF. The CDR3 DNA reads TGTGCCAGCAGCCCAATTTTCAGTATGCGCTATGGCTACACCTTC.

The CDR3 region has the DNA TGTGCCAGCAGCTCCCACAGCGGGGGAGTCACCGGGGAGCTGTTTTTT. It encodes CASSSHSGGVTGELFF. This chain links TRBV7-2 with TRBJ2-2; 8 bases match TRBD2. Germline V gives CDR1 SGHTA, CDR2 FQGNSA. The CDR3 runs 16 residues. The V segment lost 4 bases and the J segment 4 bases; nucleotides outside the gene matches: 8.

The chain has TRBV19 and TRBJ2-3; 9 nucleotides match TRBD2. Germline assignment: CDR1 LNHDA and CDR2 SQIVND (reference sequence). The CDR3 has 15 amino acids. Trimming took 10 bases from V and 2 from J; bases not matched to a gene: 10. The CDR3: CATSGAGGTTDTQYF. The CDR3, as DNA: TGTGCCACCAGCGGAGCGGGGGGCACCACAGATACGCAGTATTTT.

The rearrangement links TRBV24-1 to TRBJ1-2; D is undetermined. V was cut by 1 base and J by 5 bases, with 7 bases left in between. The germline V gene has CDR1 KGHDR and CDR2 SFDVKD. The CDR3 is 13 amino acids. CDR3 sequence reads: CATSDFTGYGYTF. The DNA of the CDR3 is TGTGCCACCAGTGATTTTACCGGGTATGGCTACACCTTC.

This sequence joins TRBV6-5 and TRBJ1-2; no firm D call. This CDR3 region has 14 residues. CDR1 MNHEY and CDR2 SVGAGI come from the germline V gene. The germline V and J ends were trimmed by 2 bases and 3 bases, with 10 bases remaining between them. CDR3 sequence: CASSYKGKDYGYTF. CDR3 in DNA: TGTGCCAGCAGTTACAAGGGAAAAGACTATGGCTACACCTTC.

The chain is built from TRBV7-2 and TRBJ2-1; 10 bases are a match to TRBD1. Germline V lookup: CDR1 SGHTA, CDR2 FQGNSA. The CDR3 spans 15 residues. The trim removed 5 bases at V and 7 bases at J, leaving 8 bases unmatched. Written as DNA, the CDR3 is TGTGCCAGCAGCCTAAGGGACAGGGGAACGAATGAGCAGTTCTTC. Translating it yields CASSLRDRGTNEQFF. The full variable domain, with the rest looked up from reference TRBV7-2 and TRBJ2-1, is GAGVSQSPSNKVTEKGKDVELRCDPISGHTALYWYRQSLGQGLEFLIYFQGNSAPDKSGLPSDRFSAERTGGSVSTLTIQRTQQEDSAVYLCASSLRDRGTNEQFFGPGTRLTVL.